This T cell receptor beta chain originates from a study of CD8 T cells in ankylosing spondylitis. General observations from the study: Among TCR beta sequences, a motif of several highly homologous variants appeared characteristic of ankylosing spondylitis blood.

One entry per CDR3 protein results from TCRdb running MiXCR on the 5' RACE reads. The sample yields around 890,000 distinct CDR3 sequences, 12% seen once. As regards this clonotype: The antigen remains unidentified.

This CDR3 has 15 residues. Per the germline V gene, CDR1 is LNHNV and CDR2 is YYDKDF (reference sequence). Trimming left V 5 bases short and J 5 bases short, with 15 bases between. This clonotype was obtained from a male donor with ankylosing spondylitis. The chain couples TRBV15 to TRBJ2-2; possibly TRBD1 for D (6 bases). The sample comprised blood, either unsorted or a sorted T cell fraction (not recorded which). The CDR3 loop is CATSLRGVGTGELFF. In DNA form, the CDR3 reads TGTGCCACCAGCCTCAGGGGTGTGGGAACCGGGGAGCTGTTTTTT.